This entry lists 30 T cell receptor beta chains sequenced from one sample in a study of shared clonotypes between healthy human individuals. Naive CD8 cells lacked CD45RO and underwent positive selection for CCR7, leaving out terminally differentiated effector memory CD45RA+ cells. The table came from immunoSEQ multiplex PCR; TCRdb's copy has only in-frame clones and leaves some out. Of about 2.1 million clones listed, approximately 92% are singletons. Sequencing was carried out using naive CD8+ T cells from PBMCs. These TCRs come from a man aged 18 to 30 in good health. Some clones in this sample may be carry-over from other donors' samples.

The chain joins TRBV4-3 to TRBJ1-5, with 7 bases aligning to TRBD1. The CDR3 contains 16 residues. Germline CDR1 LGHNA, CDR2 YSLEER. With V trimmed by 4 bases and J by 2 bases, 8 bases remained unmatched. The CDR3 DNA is TGCGCCAGCAGCCTAGACAACAGGGGTGGCAATCAGCCCCAGCATTTT. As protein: CASSLDNRGGNQPQHF.

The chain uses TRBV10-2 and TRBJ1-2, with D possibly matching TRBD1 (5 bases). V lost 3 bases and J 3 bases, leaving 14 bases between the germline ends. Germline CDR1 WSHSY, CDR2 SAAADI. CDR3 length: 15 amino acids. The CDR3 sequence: CASSEMAGLYYGYTF. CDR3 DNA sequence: TGCGCCAGCAGTGAAATGGCAGGGCTGTACTATGGCTACACCTTC.

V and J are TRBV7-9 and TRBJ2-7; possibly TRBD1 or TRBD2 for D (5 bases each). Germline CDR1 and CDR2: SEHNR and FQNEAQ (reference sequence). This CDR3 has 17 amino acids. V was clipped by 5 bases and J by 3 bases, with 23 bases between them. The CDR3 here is CASSPRQGEAFDYEQYF. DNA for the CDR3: TGTGCCAGCAGCCCAAGGCAGGGAGAGGCCTTCGACTACGAGCAGTACTTC.

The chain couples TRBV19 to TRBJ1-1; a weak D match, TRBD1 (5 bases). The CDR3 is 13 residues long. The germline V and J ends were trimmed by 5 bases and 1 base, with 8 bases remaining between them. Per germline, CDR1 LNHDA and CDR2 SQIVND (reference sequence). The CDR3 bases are TGTGCCAGTAGTGAGGGGCCGAACACTGAAGCTTTCTTT. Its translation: CASSEGPNTEAFF.

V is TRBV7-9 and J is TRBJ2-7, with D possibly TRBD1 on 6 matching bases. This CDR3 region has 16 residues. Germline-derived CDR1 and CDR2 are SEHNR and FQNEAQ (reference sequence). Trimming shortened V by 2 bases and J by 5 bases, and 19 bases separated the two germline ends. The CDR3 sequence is CASSLRGGQGQNEQYF. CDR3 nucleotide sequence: TGTGCCAGCAGCTTAAGGGGCGGGCAGGGGCAAAACGAGCAGTACTTC.

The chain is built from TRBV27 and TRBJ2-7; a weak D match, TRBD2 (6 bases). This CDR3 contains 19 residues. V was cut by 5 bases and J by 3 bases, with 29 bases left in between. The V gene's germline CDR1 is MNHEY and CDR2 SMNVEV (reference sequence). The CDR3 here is CASSLAHGRPAGNHYEQYF. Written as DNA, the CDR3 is TGTGCCAGCAGTCTGGCCCACGGACGTCCTGCGGGAAATCACTACGAGCAGTACTTC.

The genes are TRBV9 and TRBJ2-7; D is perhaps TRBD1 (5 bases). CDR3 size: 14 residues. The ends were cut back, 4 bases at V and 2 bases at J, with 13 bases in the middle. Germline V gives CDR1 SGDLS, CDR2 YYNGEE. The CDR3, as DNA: TGTGCCAGCAGCCTAGGGGTGGGAACCTACGAGCAGTACTTC. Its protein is CASSLGVGTYEQYF.

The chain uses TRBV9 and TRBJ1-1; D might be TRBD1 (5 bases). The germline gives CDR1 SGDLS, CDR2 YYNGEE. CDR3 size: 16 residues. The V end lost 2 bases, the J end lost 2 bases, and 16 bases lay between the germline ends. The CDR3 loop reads CASSVGVLTSNTEAFF. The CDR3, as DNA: TGTGCCAGCAGCGTGGGGGTCCTCACCTCCAACACTGAAGCTTTCTTT.

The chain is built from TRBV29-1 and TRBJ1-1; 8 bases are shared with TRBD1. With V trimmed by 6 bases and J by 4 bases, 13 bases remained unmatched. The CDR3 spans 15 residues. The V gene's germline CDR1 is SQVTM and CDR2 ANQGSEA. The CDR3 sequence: CSVAPPRGTGTEAFF. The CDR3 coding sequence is TGCAGCGTCGCCCCCCCACGGGGGACAGGCACTGAAGCTTTCTTT.

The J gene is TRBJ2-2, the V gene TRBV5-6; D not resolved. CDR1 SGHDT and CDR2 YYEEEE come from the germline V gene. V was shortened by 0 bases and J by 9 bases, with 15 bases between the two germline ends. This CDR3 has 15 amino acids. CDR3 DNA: TGTGCCAGCAGCTTGGTTGGCACGGCATCCCGGGAGCTGTTTTTT. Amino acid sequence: CASSLVGTASRELFF. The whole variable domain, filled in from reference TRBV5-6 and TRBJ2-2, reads DAGVTQSPTHLIKTRGQQVTLRCSPKSGHDTVSWYQQALGQGPQFIFQYYEEEERQRGNFPDRFSGHQFPNYSSELNVNALLLGDSALYLCASSLVGTASRELFFGEGSRLTVL.

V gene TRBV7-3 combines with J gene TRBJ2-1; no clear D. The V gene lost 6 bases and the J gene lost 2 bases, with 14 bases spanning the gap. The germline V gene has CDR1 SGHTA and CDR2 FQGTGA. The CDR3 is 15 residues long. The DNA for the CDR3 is TGTGCCAGCAGTAGTGCTAGATCGGCCTACAATGAGCAGTTCTTC. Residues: CASSSARSAYNEQFF. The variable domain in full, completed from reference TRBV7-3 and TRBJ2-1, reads GAGVSQTPSNKVTEKGKYVELRCDPISGHTALYWYRQSLGQGPEFLIYFQGTGAADDSGLPNDRFFAVRPEGSVSTLKIQRTERGDSAVYLCASSSARSAYNEQFFGPGTRLTVL.

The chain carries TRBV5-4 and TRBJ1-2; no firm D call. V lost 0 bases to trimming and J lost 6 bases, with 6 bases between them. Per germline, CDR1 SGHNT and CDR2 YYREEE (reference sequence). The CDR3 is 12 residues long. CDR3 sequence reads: CASSLGADGYTF. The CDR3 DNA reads TGTGCCAGCAGCTTGGGTGCGGATGGCTACACCTTC.

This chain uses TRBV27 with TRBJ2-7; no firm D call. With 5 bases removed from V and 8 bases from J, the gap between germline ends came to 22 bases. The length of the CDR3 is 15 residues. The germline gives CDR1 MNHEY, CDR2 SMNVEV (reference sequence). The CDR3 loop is CASSLTGPTSTKQYF. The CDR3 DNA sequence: TGTGCCAGCAGTCTCACCGGTCCTACGAGCACTAAGCAGTACTTC.

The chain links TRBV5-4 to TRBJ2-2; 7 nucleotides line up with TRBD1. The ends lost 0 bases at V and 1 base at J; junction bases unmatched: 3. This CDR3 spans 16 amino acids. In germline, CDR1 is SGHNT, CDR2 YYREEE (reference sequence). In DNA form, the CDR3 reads TGTGCCAGCAGCTTGGCGGGACAGATGAACACCGGGGAGCTGTTTTTT. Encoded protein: CASSLAGQMNTGELFF.

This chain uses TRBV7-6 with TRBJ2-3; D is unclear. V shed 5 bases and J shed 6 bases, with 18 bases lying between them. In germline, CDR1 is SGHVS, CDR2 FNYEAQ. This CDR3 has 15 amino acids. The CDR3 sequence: CASSPVAAVLDTQYF. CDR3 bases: TGTGCCAGCAGCCCGGTTGCGGCGGTTTTGGATACGCAGTATTTT.

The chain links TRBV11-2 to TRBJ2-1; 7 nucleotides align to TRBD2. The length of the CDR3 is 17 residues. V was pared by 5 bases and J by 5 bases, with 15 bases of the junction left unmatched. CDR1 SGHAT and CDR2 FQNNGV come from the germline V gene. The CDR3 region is CASSPRVGGLADNEQFF. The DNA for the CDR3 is TGTGCCAGCAGCCCGCGGGTGGGAGGGCTCGCGGACAATGAGCAGTTCTTC. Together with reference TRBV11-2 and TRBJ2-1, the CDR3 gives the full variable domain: EAGVAQSPRYKIIEKRQSVAFWCNPISGHATLYWYQQILGQGPKLLIQFQNNGVVDDSQLPKDRFSAERLKGVDSTLKIQPAKLEDSAVYLCASSPRVGGLADNEQFFGPGTRLTVL.

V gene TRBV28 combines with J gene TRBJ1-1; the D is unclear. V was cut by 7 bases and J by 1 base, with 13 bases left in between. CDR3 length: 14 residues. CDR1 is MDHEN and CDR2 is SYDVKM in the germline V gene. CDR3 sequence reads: CASTLLVRNTEAFF. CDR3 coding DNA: TGTGCCAGCACCTTATTAGTGAGGAACACTGAAGCTTTCTTT.

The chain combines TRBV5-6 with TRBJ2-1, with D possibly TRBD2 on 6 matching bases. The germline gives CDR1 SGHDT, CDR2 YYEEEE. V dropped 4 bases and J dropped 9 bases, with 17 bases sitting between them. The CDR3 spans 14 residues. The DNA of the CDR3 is TGTGCCAGCAGCCTAGCCTATTTGGGGGGTGAGCAGTTCTTC. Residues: CASSLAYLGGEQFF.

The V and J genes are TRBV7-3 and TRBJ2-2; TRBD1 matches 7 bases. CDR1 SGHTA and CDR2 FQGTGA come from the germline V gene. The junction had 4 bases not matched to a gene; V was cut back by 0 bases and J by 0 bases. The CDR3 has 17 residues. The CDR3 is CASSLTPGTANTGELFF. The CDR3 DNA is TGTGCCAGCAGCTTAACCCCCGGGACAGCGAACACCGGGGAGCTGTTTTTT.

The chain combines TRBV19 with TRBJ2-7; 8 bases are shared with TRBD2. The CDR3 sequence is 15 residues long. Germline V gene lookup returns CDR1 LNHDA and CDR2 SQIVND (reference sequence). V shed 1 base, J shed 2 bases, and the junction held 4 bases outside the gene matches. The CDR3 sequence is CASSIAAAGAYEQYF. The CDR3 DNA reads TGTGCCAGTAGTATAGCGGCAGCGGGAGCCTACGAGCAGTACTTC.

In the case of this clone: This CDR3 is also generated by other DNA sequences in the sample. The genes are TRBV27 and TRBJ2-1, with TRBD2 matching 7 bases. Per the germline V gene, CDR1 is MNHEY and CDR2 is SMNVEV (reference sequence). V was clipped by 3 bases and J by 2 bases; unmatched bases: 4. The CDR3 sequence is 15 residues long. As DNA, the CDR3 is TGTGCCAGCAGTTTGCTGGGACTAACCTACAATGAGCAGTTCTTC. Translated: CASSLLGLTYNEQFF.

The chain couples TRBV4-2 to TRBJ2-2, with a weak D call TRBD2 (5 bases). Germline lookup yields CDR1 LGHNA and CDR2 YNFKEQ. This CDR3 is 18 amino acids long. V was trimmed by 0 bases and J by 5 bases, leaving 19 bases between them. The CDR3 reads CASSQDVGGEGRTGELFF. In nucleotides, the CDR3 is TGTGCCAGCAGCCAAGATGTCGGTGGCGAGGGCCGAACCGGGGAGCTGTTTTTT.

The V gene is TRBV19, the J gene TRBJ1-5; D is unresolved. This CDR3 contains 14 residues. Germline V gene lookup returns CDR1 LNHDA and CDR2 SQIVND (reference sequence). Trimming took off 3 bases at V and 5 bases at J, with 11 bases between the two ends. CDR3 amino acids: CASSIWRVDQPQHF. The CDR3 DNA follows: TGTGCCAGTAGTATCTGGCGAGTCGATCAGCCCCAGCATTTT.

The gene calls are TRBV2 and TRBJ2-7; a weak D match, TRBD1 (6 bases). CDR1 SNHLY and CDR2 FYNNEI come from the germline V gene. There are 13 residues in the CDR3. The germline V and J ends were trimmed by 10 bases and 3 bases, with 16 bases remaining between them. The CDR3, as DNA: TGTGCCACCCCGTCGGGACACCTCTACGAGCAGTACTTC. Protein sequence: CATPSGHLYEQYF.

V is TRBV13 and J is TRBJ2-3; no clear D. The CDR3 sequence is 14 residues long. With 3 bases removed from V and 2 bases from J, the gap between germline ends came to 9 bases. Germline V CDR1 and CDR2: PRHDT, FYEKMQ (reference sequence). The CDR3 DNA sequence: TGTGCCAGCAGCTTCTTGACTTTCACAGATACGCAGTATTTT. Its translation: CASSFLTFTDTQYF.

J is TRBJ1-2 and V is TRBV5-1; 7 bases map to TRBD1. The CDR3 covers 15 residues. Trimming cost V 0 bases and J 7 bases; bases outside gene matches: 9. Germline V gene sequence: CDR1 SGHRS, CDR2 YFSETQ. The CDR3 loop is CASSLGQGLRVGYTF. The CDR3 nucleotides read TGCGCCAGCAGCTTGGGACAGGGCCTAAGGGTTGGCTACACCTTC.

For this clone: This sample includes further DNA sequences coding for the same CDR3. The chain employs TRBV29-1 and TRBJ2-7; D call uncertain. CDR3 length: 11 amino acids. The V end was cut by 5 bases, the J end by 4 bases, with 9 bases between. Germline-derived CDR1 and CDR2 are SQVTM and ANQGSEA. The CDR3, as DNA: TGCAGCGTTCTCGATATATACGAGCAGTACTTC. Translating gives CSVLDIYEQYF.

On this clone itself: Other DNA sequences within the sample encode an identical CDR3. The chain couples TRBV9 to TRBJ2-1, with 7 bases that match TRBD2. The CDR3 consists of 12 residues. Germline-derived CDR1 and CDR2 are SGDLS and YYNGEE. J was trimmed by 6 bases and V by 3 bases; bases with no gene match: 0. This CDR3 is CASSAGGNEQFF. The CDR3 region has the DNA TGTGCCAGCAGCGCGGGGGGCAATGAGCAGTTCTTC.

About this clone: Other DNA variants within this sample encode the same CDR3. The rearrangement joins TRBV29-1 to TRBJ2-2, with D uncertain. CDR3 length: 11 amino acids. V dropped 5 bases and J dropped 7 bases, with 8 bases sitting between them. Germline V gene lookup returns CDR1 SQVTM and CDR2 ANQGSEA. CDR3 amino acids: CSVRAGGELFF. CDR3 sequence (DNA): TGCAGCGTTCGAGCCGGCGGGGAGCTGTTTTTT.

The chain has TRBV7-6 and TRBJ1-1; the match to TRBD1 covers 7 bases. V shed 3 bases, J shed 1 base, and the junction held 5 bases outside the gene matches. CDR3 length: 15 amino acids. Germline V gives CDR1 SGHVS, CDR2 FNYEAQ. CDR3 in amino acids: CASSLNRGANTEAFF. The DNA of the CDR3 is TGTGCCAGCAGCTTGAACAGGGGCGCGAACACTGAAGCTTTCTTT.